This T cell receptor (beta chain) was obtained from a study of patients and donors after allogeneic stem cell transplantation. The CDR3 runs to 14 residues. Trimming left V 4 bases short and J 5 bases short, with 12 bases between. This clonotype was observed many times. TCRdb itself ran the RT-PCR reads through MiXCR, one entry per CDR3 protein. Of 800,000 to 1,000,000 distinct CDR3 sequences listed, under 20% are singletons. The clonotype originates from a human donor who was either an allogeneic HSCT recipient or a stem cell or donor lymphocyte infusion donor (not recorded which). It is not recorded whose cells these are; they may come from a transplant donor. V usage is TRBV12-3 or TRBV12-4 and J usage is TRBJ1-5; D gene ambiguous. The sequenced material came from blood, either unsorted or a sorted T cell fraction (not recorded which). Here the CDR3 reads CASSSTPSDQPQHF. The CDR3 DNA is TGTGCCAGCAGTTCCACCCCATCCGATCAGCCCCAGCATTTT.